This entry lists 6 T cell receptor beta chains sequenced from one sample in a study of blood T cell repertoires in COVID-19. Only in-frame clones appear in the TCRdb table, and some are missing; sequencing was by immunoSEQ multiplex PCR. The table includes a few hundred thousand clones, roughly 87% detected once. Source material: PBMCs or T cells enriched from blood (not recorded which). Receptors were obtained from a young woman who had recovered from COVID-19.

The chain joins TRBV2 to TRBJ1-2; D remains unclear. Trimming took 4 bases from V and 4 from J, leaving 7 bases between them. This CDR3 spans 12 amino acids. Looked up from germline, CDR1 is SNHLY and CDR2 is FYNNEI. CDR3 sequence: CASSGGSYGYTF. CDR3 sequence (DNA): TGTGCCAGCAGTGGTGGGAGCTATGGCTACACCTTC.

The V call is TRBV2, the J call TRBJ2-7, with 8 bases that match TRBD2. Trimming at V came to 6 bases and at J to 6 bases, leaving 10 bases not matched to a gene. The CDR3 loop spans 14 amino acids. CDR1 is SNHLY, CDR2 FYNNEI, per germline. Here the CDR3 reads CASRLYGGAGEQYF. The CDR3, as DNA: TGTGCCAGCAGGTTATACGGGGGGGCGGGCGAGCAGTACTTC. The whole variable domain, remainder taken from reference TRBV2 and TRBJ2-7, is EPEVTQTPSHQVTQMGQEVILRCVPISNHLYFYWYRQILGQKVEFLVSFYNNEISEKSEIFDDQFSVERPDGSNFTLKIRSTKLEDSAMYFCASRLYGGAGEQYFGPGTRLTVT.

The J gene is TRBJ1-2, the V gene TRBV5-1; D is possibly TRBD1 (6 bases). Deletions cut 0 bases from V and 7 bases from J, with 16 bases between. The V gene's germline CDR1 is SGHRS and CDR2 YFSETQ. CDR3 length: 15 residues. CDR3 residues: CASSLVSGAPPGYTF. The CDR3 nucleotides are TGCGCCAGCAGCTTGGTTTCAGGGGCGCCGCCTGGCTACACCTTC. Together with reference TRBV5-1 and TRBJ1-2, the CDR3 gives the full variable domain: KAGVTQTPRYLIKTRGQQVTLSCSPISGHRSVSWYQQTPGQGLQFLFEYFSETQRNKGNFPGRFSGRQFSNSRSEMNVSTLELGDSALYLCASSLVSGAPPGYTFGSGTRLTVV.

This clone was recorded once. This sample includes further DNA sequences coding for the same CDR3. The chain couples TRBV6-2 or TRBV6-3 to TRBJ1-5, with no clear D. The CDR3 runs 12 residues. Germline V lookup: CDR1 MNHEY, CDR2 SVGEGT. Trimming pared 2 bases from V and 5 bases from J, leaving 4 bases between. DNA for the CDR3: TGTGCCAGCAGTTACCCGGATCAGCCCCAGCATTTT. Encoded protein: CASSYPDQPQHF.

The rearrangement joins TRBV5-6 to TRBJ2-7; maybe TRBD1 (6 bases). CDR1 and CDR2 from the germline V gene are SGHDT and YYEEEE. The CDR3 covers 18 residues. Trimming removed 4 bases from V and 0 bases from J, with 23 bases in between. CDR3 DNA sequence: TGTGCCAGCAGCAACACCGGGACATACCATGACCCCTCCTACGAGCAGTACTTC. Its translation is CASSNTGTYHDPSYEQYF.

This sequence joins TRBV2 and TRBJ1-3; 10 bases match TRBD1. The CDR3 runs to 15 residues. CDR1 SNHLY and CDR2 FYNNEI come from the germline V gene. With 7 bases clipped from V and 2 bases from J, the junction kept 5 bases outside the gene matches. The CDR3 DNA reads as TGTGCCAGCACCCGACAGGGGGCTACTGGAAACACCATATATTTT. This sequence encodes CASTRQGATGNTIYF.